This T cell receptor beta chain was sequenced for a study of T cell repertoires in cytomegalovirus infection. Study in general: Used in the study were CMV epitopes, some recently identified and HLA-C-restricted, others well-studied and HLA-B-restricted. Based on public TCR beta signatures, there were indications of CMV infection and of a matching HLA type.

The CDR3 runs 13 residues. Trimming at V came to 3 bases and at J to 10 bases, leaving 3 bases not matched to a gene. Germline CDR1 is LGHNA and CDR2 is YNFKEQ. This clonotype was detected only a few times. Its antigen is not identified. Study conclusions and caveats: Public TCR beta family frequency separated CMV-and-HLA carriers, including in an independent cohort. CMV-specific TCR beta clonotypes restricted by HLA-C were the ones dominating the ex vivo response.

TCRdb re-derived calls from the reads in MiXCR, one entry per CDR3 protein. The data contain about 480,000 distinct CDR3 sequences, 30% to 40% of them singletons. The source of this sequence is a human donor in good health (CMV status not recorded). Some clones in this sample may be carry-over from other donors' samples. Sequencing was performed on cultured PBMCs, taken from culture after CMV antigen stimulation. The chain carries TRBV4-2 and TRBJ2-1; 10 nucleotides agree with TRBD2. The CDR3 spells CASSQETSGEQFF. CDR3 DNA: TGTGCCAGCAGCCAGGAGACTAGCGGGGAGCAGTTCTTC.